This T cell receptor (beta chain) emerged from a study of early T cells in non-severe SARS-CoV-2 infection. Background on the study: The input, bulk RNA from unsorted whole blood, was sequenced, and chains were unpaired. Study results and caveats: Anti-spike CD8 responses were favored by VDJdb matching, which missed private and CD4 specificities.

This clonotype was found a few times. Its antigen remains unknown. Researchers attached unique molecular identifiers to individual cDNA molecules. TCRdb fed the 5' RACE reads into MiXCR, producing one record per CDR3 protein. The sample records about 76,000 distinct CDR3 sequences, around 11% being singletons. Sequencing input: whole blood. The clonotype was recovered from an adult who was a healthcare worker with PCR-confirmed SARS-CoV-2 infection or an uninfected control (not recorded which).

This chain's CDR3 is CASSGGTVGFYEQYF. CDR3 coding DNA: TGTGCCAGCAGTGGGGGGACCGTAGGTTTCTACGAGCAGTACTTC. V and J are TRBV25-1 and TRBJ2-7; possibly TRBD1 or TRBD2 for D (5 bases each). V lost 4 bases and J lost 3, with 16 bases in between. Germline CDR1 and CDR2: MGHDK and SYGVNS. CDR3 size: 15 residues.